The 31 T cell receptor beta chains presented below share a single source sample, sequenced in a study of T cells in Graves' hyperthyroidism and ophthalmopathy. Amplified TCR beta CDR3 regions came from RNA transcripts. The HTBI primer set served for first-round RT-PCR of the TCR CDR3. From the multiplex PCR reads, TCRdb called clonotypes with MiXCR, one entry per CDR3 protein. The repertoire consists of around 500,000 distinct CDR3 sequences, with 22% occurring once and the leading ten covering approximately 49%. Input material: blood. The receptors originated from a woman between 70 and 85 years old with Graves' ophthalmopathy.

This clonotype was found many times. The V and J genes are TRBV11-2 and TRBJ2-7; no reliable D call. The germline V gene encodes CDR1 SGHAT and CDR2 FQNNGV. This CDR3 is built from 15 residues. V gave up 2 bases and J gave up 7 bases, with 18 bases separating them. The CDR3 nucleotides are TGTGCCAGCAGCTTAAGTCTTGCCCCTCAGTGGGAGCAGTACTTC. Its protein product is CASSLSLAPQWEQYF.

The CDR3 DNA reads TGTGCCAGCAGCCGATGGGGAGCGGGAGGGCGAAGTGAGCAGTTCTTC. This sequence encodes CASSRWGAGGRSEQFF. The rearrangement links TRBV7-9 to TRBJ2-1, with 10 bases that match TRBD2. V shed 5 bases, J shed 9 bases, and the junction held 13 bases outside the gene matches. The CDR3 loop spans 16 amino acids. The germline gives CDR1 SEHNR, CDR2 FQNEAQ (reference sequence).

The CDR3 DNA is TGTGCCACCAGTGAGGGCGGGATGACGCAGTATTTT. Encoded protein: CATSEGGMTQYF. The chain couples TRBV24-1 to TRBJ2-3; a possible D gene is TRBD2 (6 bases). Germline-derived CDR1 and CDR2 are KGHDR and SFDVKD. The CDR3 sequence is 12 residues long. V lost 4 bases, J lost 9 bases, and 10 bases lay in between.

The chain links TRBV7-8 to TRBJ2-2, with TRBD2 matching 9 bases. The length of the CDR3 is 15 residues. In germline, CDR1 is SGHVS, CDR2 FQNEAQ. V shed 4 bases and J 3 bases; nucleotides not matched to a gene: 3. The chain's CDR3 is CASSSSGRHTGELFF. The CDR3 bases are TGTGCCAGCAGCTCCAGCGGGAGGCACACCGGGGAGCTGTTTTTT.

This clonotype was recorded a few times. The J gene is TRBJ1-4, the V gene TRBV6-1; 8 nucleotides align to TRBD1. V was pared by 6 bases and J by 8 bases, with 2 bases of the junction left unmatched. The CDR3 has 12 residues. Germline CDR1 MNHNS, CDR2 SASEGT. Here the CDR3 DNA reads TGTGCCAGCAGCAGGACAGGGGAAAAACTGTTTTTT. It translates to CASSRTGEKLFF.

The V and J genes are TRBV6-9 and TRBJ2-1; the match to TRBD2 covers 7 bases. In germline, CDR1 is MNHGY, CDR2 SVAAGI. This CDR3 comprises 15 residues. Trimming at V came to 3 bases and at J to 3 bases, leaving 5 bases not matched to a gene. CDR3 sequence: CASSYATSNYNEQFF. CDR3 sequence (DNA): TGTGCCAGCAGTTACGCGACTAGCAACTACAATGAGCAGTTCTTC.

This clonotype was seen a few times. This chain joins TRBV13 and TRBJ2-1, with 10 bases lining up with TRBD2. The germline gives CDR1 PRHDT, CDR2 FYEKMQ (reference sequence). CDR3 length equals 17 residues. V lost 2 bases to trimming and J lost 7 bases; unmatched junction nucleotides: 11. The CDR3 region has the DNA TGTGCCAGCAGCTTATCTCAACGACTAGCGGGCGGAAATGAGCAGTTCTTC. This gives the protein CASSLSQRLAGGNEQFF.

This clonotype was picked up a small number of times. The chain couples TRBV20-1 to TRBJ2-1; the match to TRBD2 covers 8 bases. Looked up from germline, CDR1 is DFQATT and CDR2 is SNEGSKA (reference sequence). Trimming cost V 4 bases and J 3 bases; bases outside gene matches: 11. The CDR3 spans 16 residues. The CDR3 spells CSATLGAGTSYNEQFF. Here the CDR3 DNA reads TGCAGTGCTACCCTTGGGGCCGGGACTAGCTACAATGAGCAGTTCTTC.

The V and J genes are TRBV19 and TRBJ2-1; 10 nucleotides agree with TRBD1. Trimming removed 5 bases from V and 3 bases from J; junction bases left unmatched: 13. This CDR3 contains 18 residues. From germline, CDR1 is LNHDA and CDR2 SQIVND (reference sequence). The CDR3 loop reads CASSSGTGASRHYNEQFF. The CDR3, as DNA: TGTGCCAGTAGTTCCGGGACAGGGGCCTCACGGCACTACAATGAGCAGTTCTTC.

This clonotype showed up just a few times. This chain links TRBV6-1 with TRBJ1-6; weak D call: TRBD1 (6 bases). Per the germline V gene, CDR1 is MNHNS and CDR2 is SASEGT. Trimming removed 2 bases from V and 7 bases from J, with 9 bases in between. The CDR3 contains 14 residues. Here the CDR3 reads CASSEYQGNSPLHF. For the CDR3, the DNA is TGTGCCAGCAGTGAATACCAGGGGAATTCACCCCTCCACTTT.

This clonotype was counted a few times. The V call is TRBV18, the J call TRBJ2-1; the D gene is possibly TRBD1 (7 bases). V was cut by 6 bases and J by 3 bases, with 15 bases left in between. Germline V CDR1 and CDR2: KGHSH, LQKENI. The CDR3 length is 15 residues. The CDR3 sequence is CASSAGTAGYNEQFF. The CDR3 bases are TGTGCCAGCTCTGCCGGGACAGCGGGCTACAATGAGCAGTTCTTC.

This clonotype was recorded a few times. CDR3 bases: TGTGCCAGCAGCCCAGGGGGTTGGGACGAGCAGTACTTC. Protein: CASSPGGWDEQYF. The rearrangement links TRBV7-8 to TRBJ2-7; 7 nucleotides align to TRBD1. This CDR3 has 13 amino acids. J was trimmed by 5 bases and V by 5 bases; bases with no gene match: 6. The germline V gene encodes CDR1 SGHVS and CDR2 FQNEAQ.

The table lists this clonotype with many counts. This chain links TRBV11-2 with TRBJ2-7; 7 bases line up with TRBD1. CDR3 size: 14 residues. Germline values: CDR1 SGHAT, CDR2 FQNNGV. V dropped 6 bases and J dropped 2; count of bases not matched to a gene: 7. The CDR3 coding sequence is TGTGCCAGCAGAACCACGACAGGGACCTACGAGCAGTACTTC. Protein product: CASRTTTGTYEQYF.

This chain connects TRBV6-6 to TRBJ2-3; 7 positions match TRBD2. The CDR3 contains 16 residues. Germline CDR1 and CDR2: MNHNY and SVGAGI (reference sequence). After removal of 0 bases from V and 2 bases from J, the junction contained 5 bases not matched to a gene. Here the CDR3 DNA reads TGTGCCAGCAGTTACTCCGCCGGGAGGACCACAGATACGCAGTATTTT. Its translation: CASSYSAGRTTDTQYF.

This clonotype has more than one count but fewer than ten. This sequence joins TRBV7-8 and TRBJ2-5, with 10 bases fitting TRBD1. This CDR3 has 18 amino acids. J lost 4 bases, V lost 5 bases, and 16 bases had no gene match. Per germline, CDR1 SGHVS and CDR2 FQNEAQ. CDR3 sequence reads: CASSTTLSGTGERETQYF. The CDR3 nucleotides are TGTGCCAGCAGCACAACCCTGTCCGGGACAGGGGAGCGAGAGACCCAGTACTTC.

The chain recombines TRBV6-2 or TRBV6-3 with TRBJ1-5; 7 positions match TRBD1. The germline V gene encodes CDR1 MNHEY and CDR2 SVGEGT. J lost 8 bases, V lost 7 bases, and 11 bases had no gene match. This CDR3 is built from 14 residues. This CDR3 reads CASTPNVRGKPQHF. The CDR3 bases are TGTGCCAGCACCCCTAACGTCAGGGGGAAGCCCCAGCATTTT.

This clonotype showed up just a few times. The rearrangement joins TRBV19 to TRBJ2-3, with 13 bases lining up with TRBD2. This CDR3 comprises 15 residues. V lost 9 bases and J lost 2; bases outside the gene matches: 5. In germline, CDR1 is LNHDA, CDR2 SQIVND (reference sequence). The CDR3, as DNA: TGTGCCAGCGGGGGACTAGCGGGATTCACAGATACGCAGTATTTT. Translating gives CASGGLAGFTDTQYF.

V gene TRBV7-9 combines with J gene TRBJ1-2, with D unresolved. The CDR3 runs 14 residues. Germline CDR1 is SEHNR and CDR2 is FQNEAQ (reference sequence). Trimming shortened V by 5 bases and J by 3 bases, and 13 bases separated the two germline ends. CDR3 nucleotides: TGTGCCAGCAGCCGAGACCCGGGTTACTATGGCTACACCTTC. Its protein product is CASSRDPGYYGYTF.

With respect to this clonotype: A read error may be the cause here, since a much bigger clone is one base away. The chain joins TRBV7-3 to TRBJ2-3; 7 bases are shared with TRBD2. Germline V CDR1 and CDR2: SGHTA, FQGTGA. V was clipped by 0 bases and J by 5 bases; unmatched bases: 5. The CDR3 totals 15 residues. CDR3 in DNA: TGTGCCAGCAGCTTAACTCGCGGGGGAGGAGATACGCAGTATTTT. It codes for CASSLTRGGGDTQYF. Using reference TRBV7-3 and TRBJ2-3 for the parts outside the CDR3, the full variable domain is GAGVSQTPSNKVTEKGKYVELRCDPISGHTALYWYRQSLGQGPEFLIYFQGTGAADDSGLPNDRFFAVRPEGSVSTLKIQRTERGDSAVYLCASSLTRGGGDTQYFGPGTRLTVL.

This clonotype was detected a few times. This chain links TRBV27 with TRBJ2-7; a weak D match, TRBD1 (5 bases). This CDR3 region has 17 residues. V lost 5 bases to trimming and J lost 4 bases, with 24 bases between them. Germline-derived CDR1 and CDR2 are MNHEY and SMNVEV (reference sequence). This CDR3 reads CASSPHYRQSLGYEQYF. The CDR3 DNA reads as TGTGCCAGCAGTCCCCACTACCGACAGAGCCTGGGGTACGAGCAGTACTTC.

This clonotype was counted ten times or more. This chain uses TRBV5-1 with TRBJ2-1, with D uncertain. Germline CDR1 is SGHRS and CDR2 is YFSETQ. This CDR3 spans 14 amino acids. Deletions cut 0 bases from V and 8 bases from J, with 12 bases between. The CDR3 DNA follows: TGCGCCAGCAGCTTGGGGCTCGCGGTCGATGAGCAGTTCTTC. Residues: CASSLGLAVDEQFF.

This clonotype was seen repeatedly, ten times or more. This rearrangement joins TRBV28 to TRBJ2-3; D not resolved. From germline, CDR1 is MDHEN and CDR2 SYDVKM. Trimming took off 6 bases at V and 3 bases at J, with 7 bases between the two ends. CDR3 size: 12 residues. The DNA of the CDR3 is TGTGCCAGCAGCGGATTGACAGATACGCAGTATTTT. Protein product: CASSGLTDTQYF. Based on the CDR3 plus reference TRBV28 and TRBJ2-3, the full variable domain is DVKVTQSSRYLVKRTGEKVFLECVQDMDHENMFWYRQDPGLGLRLIYFSYDVKMKEKGDIPEGYSVSREKKERFSLILESASTNQTSMYLCASSGLTDTQYFGPGTRLTVL.

This clonotype was counted only a few times. J is TRBJ1-1 and V is TRBV10-3; the match to TRBD1 covers 9 bases. Germline CDR1 is ENHRY and CDR2 is SYGVKD. CDR3 length: 17 amino acids. Unmatched junction bases numbered 10, after V lost 4 bases and J lost 1 base. In DNA, the CDR3 is TGTGCCATCAGTGGGGGACAGGGCGGGAGTTCGAACACTGAAGCTTTCTTT. Amino acids: CAISGGQGGSSNTEAFF.

This clonotype was counted ten times or more. The chain recombines TRBV29-1 with TRBJ1-1; D call uncertain. V was shortened by 5 bases and J by 2 bases, with 9 bases between the two germline ends. In germline, CDR1 is SQVTM, CDR2 ANQGSEA. The CDR3 totals 12 residues. CDR3 loop: CSVRGTNTEAFF. The DNA for the CDR3 is TGCAGCGTTCGTGGCACCAACACTGAAGCTTTCTTT.

This clonotype was seen a handful of times. The chain combines TRBV9 with TRBJ2-5, with TRBD2 matching 9 bases. The germline gives CDR1 SGDLS, CDR2 YYNGEE. V lost 0 bases, J lost 5 bases, and 5 bases stayed unmatched. The CDR3 consists of 15 residues. The CDR3 bases are TGTGCCAGCAGCGTAGCTAGCGGGGCCGGGGAGACCCAGTACTTC. This sequence encodes CASSVASGAGETQYF.

This clonotype appeared many times. The chain combines TRBV2 with TRBJ2-2, with a possible D match to TRBD1 (6 bases). Trimming removed 4 bases from V and 4 bases from J, with 16 bases in between. Germline V gives CDR1 SNHLY, CDR2 FYNNEI. The CDR3 consists of 16 residues. Here the CDR3 DNA reads TGTGCCAGCAGTGCCCAGCTAACAGGGCTCACCGGGGAGCTGTTTTTT. It specifies CASSAQLTGLTGELFF.

Written as DNA, the CDR3 is TGTGCCAGCTCGGGACAGGGGGCGCCGACAGATACGCAGTATTTT. Translation gives CASSGQGAPTDTQYF. The genes are TRBV19 and TRBJ2-3; 12 bases line up with TRBD1. The germline V gene encodes CDR1 LNHDA and CDR2 SQIVND (reference sequence). With 9 bases clipped from V and 3 bases from J, the junction kept 7 bases outside the gene matches. The CDR3 consists of 15 residues. The variable domain in full, completed from reference TRBV19 and TRBJ2-3, reads DGGITQSPKYLFRKEGQNVTLSCEQNLNHDAMYWYRQDPGQGLRLIYYSQIVNDFQKGDIAEGYSVSREKKESFPLTVTSAQKNPTAFYLCASSGQGAPTDTQYFGPGTRLTVL.

The chain joins TRBV24-1 to TRBJ2-5; 12 nucleotides line up with TRBD2. With V trimmed by 4 bases and J by 2 bases, 1 base remained unmatched. This CDR3 contains 15 residues. In germline, CDR1 is KGHDR, CDR2 SFDVKD. CDR3 in amino acids: CATSDLAGGQETQYF. CDR3 nucleotide sequence: TGTGCCACCAGTGACCTAGCGGGAGGGCAAGAGACCCAGTACTTC.

J is TRBJ2-7 and V is TRBV6-1; D remains ambiguous. Germline CDR1 is MNHNS and CDR2 is SASEGT. The CDR3 is 13 residues long. V gave up 6 bases and J gave up 3 bases, with 12 bases separating them. CDR3 in amino acids: CASRVGALYEQYF. The CDR3 coding sequence is TGTGCCAGCAGAGTTGGAGCCCTCTACGAGCAGTACTTC.

Many counts were recorded for this clonotype. The chain combines TRBV6-5 with TRBJ1-2; perhaps TRBD1 as D (6 bases). The V end lost 0 bases, the J end lost 3 bases, and 11 bases lay between the germline ends. The CDR3 length is 15 residues. Germline V gives CDR1 MNHEY, CDR2 SVGAGI. The CDR3 nucleotides read TGTGCCAGCAGTTACTCCACCGGGACACACTATGGCTACACCTTC. Its protein product is CASSYSTGTHYGYTF.

The V and J genes are TRBV27 and TRBJ1-2; tentatively, D is TRBD1 (6 bases). This CDR3 contains 13 residues. The V and J ends lost 5 bases and 1 base respectively, with 8 bases between them. CDR1 and CDR2 (germline): MNHEY, SMNVEV (reference sequence). The DNA of the CDR3 is TGTGCCAGCAGTCGGGGACATAACTATGGCTACACCTTC. This translates into CASSRGHNYGYTF.